This T cell receptor (beta chain) was identified in a study of cytomegalovirus exposure and HLA in healthy donors. PCR involved 60 Vbeta and 13 Jbeta primers. Using immunoSEQ multiplex PCR, the repertoire was profiled, and TCRdb retains in-frame clones only, with some absent. The sample records 150,000 or so clones, 60% to 75% being singletons. Germline CDR1 is MGHDK and CDR2 is SYGVNS. The CDR3 is 15 residues long. The trim removed 3 bases at V and 7 bases at J, leaving 8 bases unmatched. The source is a man between 18 and 35 years old in good health and CMV-seronegative. The source material was PBMCs. V is TRBV25-1 and J is TRBJ2-2, with 7 bases aligning to TRBD1. CDR3 bases: TGTGCCAGCAGTGACCCGACAGGGCCCCACGGGGAGCTGTTTTTT. Protein sequence: CASSDPTGPHGELFF.